This entry concerns a single TCR beta chain. Its antigen is as yet unknown. Sequencing used immunoSEQ multiplex PCR; TCRdb keeps in-frame clones, though not all of them. The sample holds about 7,000 clones, over 75% seen once. This entry belongs to a study of chemoradiotherapy in HPV16-positive cancers. Study summary: Functional T-cell assays on two HPV16-positive patients' cells defined candidate HPV-specific clones and common TCR motifs.

Study-level results: Functional assays defining HPV-specific T cells used only two HPV16-positive patients. Candidate HPV-specific clones and E7-related TCR motifs grew in tumor during treatment.

The specimen was collected from a patient who underwent chemoradiotherapy. This receptor was obtained from a human donor with HPV-associated anogenital cancer.

DNA of the CDR3: TGTGCCAGCAGTTGGGACCGGGTCGCAGAGACCCAGTACTTC. Its protein product is CASSWDRVAETQYF. The V gene is TRBV11-1, the J gene TRBJ2-5, with D perhaps given as TRBD1 or TRBD2 (5 bases each). The germline gives CDR1 SGHAT, CDR2 FQDESV (reference sequence). This CDR3 is 14 amino acids long. V dropped 6 bases and J dropped 4 bases, with 15 bases sitting between them.